Described below is a single TCR beta chain sequence and its context. The length of the CDR3 is 14 residues. The germline gives CDR1 ENHRY, CDR2 SYGVKD. Trimming left V 3 bases short and J 10 bases short, with 13 bases between. This record comes from a study of blood T cell repertoires in COVID-19. Study background: The cDNA or gDNA used as material had been derived from T cells, B-cell-depleted T cells, or PBMCs.

While infection was still active, Seattle patients were enrolled and then followed longitudinally. Original methodology: For nucleated cells, counts were estimated from reference gene primer amplification. Some clones are missing from TCRdb's copy, which holds only in-frame ones; the method was immunoSEQ multiplex PCR. V, J and clone size are taken as reported in that table, and D and trimming were inferred from the DNA itself. The top ten clones hold more than 8.5% of a sample with 60,000 or so clones, around 80% of them seen once. The sequencing sample was made of peripheral blood. The genes are TRBV10-3 and TRBJ1-6; a possible D gene is TRBD1 (6 bases). The clonotype was recovered from a man between 25 and 39 years old with COVID-19, enrolled during active disease. The CDR3 sequence is CAISEGGGWSPLHF. In nucleotides, the CDR3 is TGTGCCATCAGTGAAGGGGGGGGATGGTCACCCCTCCACTTT.